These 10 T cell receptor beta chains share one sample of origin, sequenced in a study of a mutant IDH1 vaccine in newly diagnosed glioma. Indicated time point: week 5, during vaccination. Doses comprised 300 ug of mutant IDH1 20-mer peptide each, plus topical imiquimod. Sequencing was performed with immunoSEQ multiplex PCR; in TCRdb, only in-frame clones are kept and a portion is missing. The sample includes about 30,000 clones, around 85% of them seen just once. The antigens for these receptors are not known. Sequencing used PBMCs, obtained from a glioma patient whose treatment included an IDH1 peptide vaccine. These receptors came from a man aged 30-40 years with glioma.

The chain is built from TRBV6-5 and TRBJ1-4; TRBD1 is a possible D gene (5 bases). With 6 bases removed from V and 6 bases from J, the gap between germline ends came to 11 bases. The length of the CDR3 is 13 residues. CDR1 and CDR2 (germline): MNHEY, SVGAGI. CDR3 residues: CASSTARDEKLFF. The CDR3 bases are TGTGCCAGCAGCACAGCCAGGGATGAAAAACTGTTTTTT.

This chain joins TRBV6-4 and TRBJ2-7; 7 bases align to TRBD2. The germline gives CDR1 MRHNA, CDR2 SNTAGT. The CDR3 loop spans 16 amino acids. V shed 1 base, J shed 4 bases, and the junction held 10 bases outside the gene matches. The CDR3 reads CASSDWEGLSSYEQYF. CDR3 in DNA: TGTGCCAGCAGTGACTGGGAGGGACTTTCCTCATACGAGCAGTACTTC.

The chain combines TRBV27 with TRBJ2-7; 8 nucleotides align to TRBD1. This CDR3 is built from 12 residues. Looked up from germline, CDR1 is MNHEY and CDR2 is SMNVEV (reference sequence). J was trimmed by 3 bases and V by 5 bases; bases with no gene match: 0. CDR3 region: CASSDRGYEQYF. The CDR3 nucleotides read TGTGCCAGCAGTGACAGGGGCTACGAGCAGTACTTC.

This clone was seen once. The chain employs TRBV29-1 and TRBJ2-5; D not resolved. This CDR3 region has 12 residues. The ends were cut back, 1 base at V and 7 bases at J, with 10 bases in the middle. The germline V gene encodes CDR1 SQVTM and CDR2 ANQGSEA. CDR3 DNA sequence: TGCAGCGTTGAAGGGCAGACGGCGACCCAGTACTTC. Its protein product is CSVEGQTATQYF.

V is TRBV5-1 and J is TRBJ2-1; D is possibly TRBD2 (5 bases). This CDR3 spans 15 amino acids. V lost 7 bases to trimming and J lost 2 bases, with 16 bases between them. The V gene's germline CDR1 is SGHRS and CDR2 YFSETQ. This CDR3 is CASSPGMRPYNEQFF. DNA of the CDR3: TGCGCCAGCTCGCCCGGGATGCGACCCTACAATGAGCAGTTCTTC. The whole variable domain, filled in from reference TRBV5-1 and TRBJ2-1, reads KAGVTQTPRYLIKTRGQQVTLSCSPISGHRSVSWYQQTPGQGLQFLFEYFSETQRNKGNFPGRFSGRQFSNSRSEMNVSTLELGDSALYLCASSPGMRPYNEQFFGPGTRLTVL.

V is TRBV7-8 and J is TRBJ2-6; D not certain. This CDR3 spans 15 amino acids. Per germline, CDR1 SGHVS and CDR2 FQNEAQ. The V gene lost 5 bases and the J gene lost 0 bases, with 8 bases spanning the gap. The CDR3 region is CASSPWVSGANVLTF. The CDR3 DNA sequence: TGTGCCAGCAGCCCTTGGGTCTCTGGGGCCAACGTCCTGACTTTC. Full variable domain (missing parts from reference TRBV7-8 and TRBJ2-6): GAGVSQSPRYKVAKRGQDVALRCDPISGHVSLFWYQQALGQGPEFLTYFQNEAQLDKSGLPSDRFFAERPEGSVSTLKIQRTQQEDSAVYLCASSPWVSGANVLTFGAGSRLTVL.

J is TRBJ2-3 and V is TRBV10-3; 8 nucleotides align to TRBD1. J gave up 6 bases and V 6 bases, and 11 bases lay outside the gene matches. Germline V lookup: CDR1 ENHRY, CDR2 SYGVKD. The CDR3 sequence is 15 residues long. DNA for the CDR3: TGTGCCATCAGCGACCTGACAGGGGAAATTGATACGCAGTATTTT. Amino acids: CAISDLTGEIDTQYF.

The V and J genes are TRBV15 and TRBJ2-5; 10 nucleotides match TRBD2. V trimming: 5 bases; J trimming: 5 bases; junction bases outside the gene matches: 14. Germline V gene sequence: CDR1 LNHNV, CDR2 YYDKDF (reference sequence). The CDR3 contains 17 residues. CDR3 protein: CATSQGTLAGVGETQYF. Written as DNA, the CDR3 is TGTGCCACCAGCCAGGGGACGCTAGCGGGAGTGGGTGAGACCCAGTACTTC.

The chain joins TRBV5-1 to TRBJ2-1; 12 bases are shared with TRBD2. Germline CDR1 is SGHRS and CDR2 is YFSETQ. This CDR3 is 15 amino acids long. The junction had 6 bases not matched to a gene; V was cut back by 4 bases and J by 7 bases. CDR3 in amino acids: CASSLRTSGENEQFF. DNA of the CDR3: TGCGCCAGCAGCCTACGGACTAGCGGGGAAAATGAGCAGTTCTTC.

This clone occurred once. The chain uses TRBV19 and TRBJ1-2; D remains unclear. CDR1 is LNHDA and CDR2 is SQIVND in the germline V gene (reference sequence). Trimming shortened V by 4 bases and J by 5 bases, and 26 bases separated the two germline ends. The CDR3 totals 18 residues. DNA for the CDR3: TGTGCCAGTAGTACTATCATGCCGGACGGAACCCGCGAGTATGGCTACACCTTC. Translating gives CASSTIMPDGTREYGYTF.